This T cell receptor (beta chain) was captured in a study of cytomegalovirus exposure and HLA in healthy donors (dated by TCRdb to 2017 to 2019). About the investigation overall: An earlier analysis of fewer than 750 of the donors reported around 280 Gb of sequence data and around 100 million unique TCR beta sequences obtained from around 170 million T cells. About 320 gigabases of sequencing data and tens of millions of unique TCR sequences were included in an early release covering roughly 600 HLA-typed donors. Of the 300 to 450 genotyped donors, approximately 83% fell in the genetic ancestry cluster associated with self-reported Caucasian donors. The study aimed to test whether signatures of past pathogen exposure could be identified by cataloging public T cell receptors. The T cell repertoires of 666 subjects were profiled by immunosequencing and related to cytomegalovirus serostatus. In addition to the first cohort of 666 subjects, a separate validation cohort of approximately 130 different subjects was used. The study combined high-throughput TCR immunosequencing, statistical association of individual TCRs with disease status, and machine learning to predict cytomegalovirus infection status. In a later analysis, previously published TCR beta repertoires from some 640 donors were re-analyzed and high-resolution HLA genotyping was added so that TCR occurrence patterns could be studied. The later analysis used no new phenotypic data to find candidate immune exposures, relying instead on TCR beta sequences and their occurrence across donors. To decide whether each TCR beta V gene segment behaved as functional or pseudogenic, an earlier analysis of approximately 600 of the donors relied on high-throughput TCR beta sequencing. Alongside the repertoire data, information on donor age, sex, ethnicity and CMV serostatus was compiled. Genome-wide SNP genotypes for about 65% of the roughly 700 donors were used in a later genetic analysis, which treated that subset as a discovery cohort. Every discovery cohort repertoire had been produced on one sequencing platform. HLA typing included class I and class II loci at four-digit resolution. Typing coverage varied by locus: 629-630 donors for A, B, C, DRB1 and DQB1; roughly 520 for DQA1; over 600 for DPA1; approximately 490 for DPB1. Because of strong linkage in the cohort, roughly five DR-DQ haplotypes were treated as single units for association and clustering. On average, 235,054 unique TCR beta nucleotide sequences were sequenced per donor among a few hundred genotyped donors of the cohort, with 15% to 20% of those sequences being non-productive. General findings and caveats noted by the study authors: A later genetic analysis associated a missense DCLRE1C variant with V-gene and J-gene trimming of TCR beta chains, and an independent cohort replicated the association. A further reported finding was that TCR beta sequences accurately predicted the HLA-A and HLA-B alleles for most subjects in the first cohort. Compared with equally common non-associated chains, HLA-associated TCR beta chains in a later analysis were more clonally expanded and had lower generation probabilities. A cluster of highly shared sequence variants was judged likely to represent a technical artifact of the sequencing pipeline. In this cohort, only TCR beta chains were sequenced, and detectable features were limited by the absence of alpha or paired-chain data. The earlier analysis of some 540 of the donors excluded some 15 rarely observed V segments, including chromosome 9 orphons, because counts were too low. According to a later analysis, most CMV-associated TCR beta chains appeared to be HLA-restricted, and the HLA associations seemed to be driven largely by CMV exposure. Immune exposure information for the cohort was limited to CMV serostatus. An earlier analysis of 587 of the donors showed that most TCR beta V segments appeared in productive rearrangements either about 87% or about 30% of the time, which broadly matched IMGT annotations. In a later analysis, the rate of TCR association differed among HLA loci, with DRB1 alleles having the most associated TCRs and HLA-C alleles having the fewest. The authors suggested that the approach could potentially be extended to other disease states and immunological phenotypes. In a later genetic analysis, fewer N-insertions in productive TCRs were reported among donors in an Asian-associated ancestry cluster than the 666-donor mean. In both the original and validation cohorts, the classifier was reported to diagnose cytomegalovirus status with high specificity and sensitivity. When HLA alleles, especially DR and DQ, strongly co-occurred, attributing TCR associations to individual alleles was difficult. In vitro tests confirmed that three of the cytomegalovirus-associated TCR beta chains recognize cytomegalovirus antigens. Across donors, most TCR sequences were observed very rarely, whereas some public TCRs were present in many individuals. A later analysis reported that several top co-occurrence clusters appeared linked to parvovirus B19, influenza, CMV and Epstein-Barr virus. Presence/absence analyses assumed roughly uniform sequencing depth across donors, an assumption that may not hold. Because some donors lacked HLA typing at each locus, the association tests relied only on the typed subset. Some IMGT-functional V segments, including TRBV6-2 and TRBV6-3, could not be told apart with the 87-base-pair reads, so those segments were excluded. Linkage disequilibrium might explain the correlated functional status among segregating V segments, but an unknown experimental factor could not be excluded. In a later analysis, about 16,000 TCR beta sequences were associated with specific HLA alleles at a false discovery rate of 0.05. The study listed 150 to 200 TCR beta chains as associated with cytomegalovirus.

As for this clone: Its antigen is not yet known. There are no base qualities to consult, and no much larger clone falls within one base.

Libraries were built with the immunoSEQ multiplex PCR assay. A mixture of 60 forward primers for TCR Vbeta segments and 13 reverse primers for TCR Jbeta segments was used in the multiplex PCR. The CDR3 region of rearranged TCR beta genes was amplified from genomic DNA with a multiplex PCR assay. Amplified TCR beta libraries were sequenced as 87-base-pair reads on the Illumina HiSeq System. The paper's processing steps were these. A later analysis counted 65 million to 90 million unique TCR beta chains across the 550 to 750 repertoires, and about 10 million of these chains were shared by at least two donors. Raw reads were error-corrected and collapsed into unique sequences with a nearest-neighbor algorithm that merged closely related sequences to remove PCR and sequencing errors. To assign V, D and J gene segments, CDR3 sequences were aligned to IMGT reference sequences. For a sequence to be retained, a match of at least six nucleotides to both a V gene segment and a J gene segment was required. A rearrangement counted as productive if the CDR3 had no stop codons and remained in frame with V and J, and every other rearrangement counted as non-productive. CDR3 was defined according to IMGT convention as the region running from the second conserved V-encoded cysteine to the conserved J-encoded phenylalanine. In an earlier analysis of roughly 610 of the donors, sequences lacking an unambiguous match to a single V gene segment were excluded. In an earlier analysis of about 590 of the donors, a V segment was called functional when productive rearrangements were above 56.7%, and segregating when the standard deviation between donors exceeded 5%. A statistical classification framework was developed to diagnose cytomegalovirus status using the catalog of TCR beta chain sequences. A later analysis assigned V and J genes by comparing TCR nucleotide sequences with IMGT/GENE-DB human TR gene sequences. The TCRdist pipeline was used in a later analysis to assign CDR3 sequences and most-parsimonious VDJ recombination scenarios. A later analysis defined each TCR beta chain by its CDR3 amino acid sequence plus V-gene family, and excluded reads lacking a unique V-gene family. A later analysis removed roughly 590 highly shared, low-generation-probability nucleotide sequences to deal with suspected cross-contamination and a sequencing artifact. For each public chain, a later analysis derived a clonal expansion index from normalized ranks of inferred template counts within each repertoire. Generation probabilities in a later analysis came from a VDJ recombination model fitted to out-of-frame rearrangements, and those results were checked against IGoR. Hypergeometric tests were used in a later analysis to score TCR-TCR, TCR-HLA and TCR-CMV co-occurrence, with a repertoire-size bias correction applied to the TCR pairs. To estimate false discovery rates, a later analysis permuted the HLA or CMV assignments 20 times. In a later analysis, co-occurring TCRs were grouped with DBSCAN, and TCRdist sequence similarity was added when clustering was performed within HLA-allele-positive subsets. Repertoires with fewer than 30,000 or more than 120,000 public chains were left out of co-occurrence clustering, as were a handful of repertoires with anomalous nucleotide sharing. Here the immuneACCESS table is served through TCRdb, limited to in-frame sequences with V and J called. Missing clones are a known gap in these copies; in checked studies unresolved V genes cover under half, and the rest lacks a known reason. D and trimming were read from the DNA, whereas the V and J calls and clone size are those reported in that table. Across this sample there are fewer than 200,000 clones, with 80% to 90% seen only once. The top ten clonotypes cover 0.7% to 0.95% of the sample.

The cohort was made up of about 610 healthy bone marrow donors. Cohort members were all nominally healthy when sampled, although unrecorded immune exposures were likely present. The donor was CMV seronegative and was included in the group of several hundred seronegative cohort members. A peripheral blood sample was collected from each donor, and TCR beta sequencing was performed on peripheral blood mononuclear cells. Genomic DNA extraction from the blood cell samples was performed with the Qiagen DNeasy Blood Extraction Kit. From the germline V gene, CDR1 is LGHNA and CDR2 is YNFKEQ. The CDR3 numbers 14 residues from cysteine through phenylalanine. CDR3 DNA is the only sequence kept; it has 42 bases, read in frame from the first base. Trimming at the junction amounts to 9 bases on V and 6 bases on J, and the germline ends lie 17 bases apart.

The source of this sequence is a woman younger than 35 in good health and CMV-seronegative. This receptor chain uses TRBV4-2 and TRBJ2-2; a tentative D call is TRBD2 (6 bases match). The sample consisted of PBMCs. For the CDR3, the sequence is CASERLVNAGELFF. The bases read TGTGCCAGTGAGAGACTAGTTAACGCCGGGGAGCTGTTTTTT.